These T cell receptor beta chains were read from a single sample in a study of blood T cells in healthy people across ages. TCRdb recomputed calls from the 5' RACE reads with MiXCR, one row per CDR3 protein. The sample holds roughly 730,000 distinct CDR3 sequences; just over 55% are singletons and the top ten take roughly 24%. Sequenced: blood. These receptors all stem from a man between 35 and 55 years old in good health. Both conserved end residues are part of each CDR3. The D gene is left open where the match is weak. Only part of the rows carry a size: once, few, many, or a class if the clone is expanded.

V: TRBV5-6; D: TRBD1; J: TRBJ2-2; size: .; CDR3: CASSFEGQGNTGELFF; DNA: TGTGCCAGCAGCTTTGAGGGACAGGGGAACACCGGGGAGCTGTTTTTT
V: TRBV10-3; D: TRBD2; J: TRBJ2-3; size: .; CDR3: CAISPSGLAATDTQYF; DNA: TGTGCCATCAGCCCATCGGGACTAGCGGCCACAGATACGCAGTATTTT
V: TRBV3-1; D: TRBD2; J: TRBJ2-7; size: .; CDR3: CASSQETLAGRYEQYF; DNA: TGTGCCAGCAGCCAAGAGACGCTAGCGGGACGCTACGAGCAGTACTTC
V: TRBV5-1; D: .; J: TRBJ2-1; size: .; CDR3: CASSWSGGLEQFF; DNA: TGCGCCAGCAGCTGGTCCGGGGGGCTGGAGCAGTTCTTC
V: TRBV6-1; D: .; J: TRBJ1-2; size: .; CDR3: CASSEQGYPYGYTF; DNA: TGTGCCAGCAGTGAACAGGGATACCCCTATGGCTACACCTTC
V: TRBV3-1; D: TRBD2; J: TRBJ2-5; size: .; CDR3: CASRSKIAGQETQYF; DNA: TGTGCCAGCAGGAGCAAAATAGCGGGCCAAGAGACCCAGTACTTC
V: TRBV10-2; D: TRBD1; J: TRBJ2-6; size: .; CDR3: CASRGQHTSGANVLTF; DNA: TGCGCCAGCAGGGGACAGCATACCTCTGGGGCCAACGTCCTGACTTTC
V: TRBV5-1; D: .; J: TRBJ1-1; size: .; CDR3: CASSLVRGLNTEAFF; DNA: TGCGCCAGCAGCTTGGTTCGGGGCTTGAACACTGAAGCTTTCTTT
V: TRBV5-5; D: .; J: TRBJ1-5; size: few; CDR3: CASSMTGDQPQHF; DNA: TGTGCCAGCAGCATGACGGGCGATCAGCCCCAGCATTTT
V: TRBV28; D: TRBD1; J: TRBJ2-7; size: .; CDR3: CASRIPGQGTYEQYF; DNA: TGTGCCAGCCGAATCCCGGGACAGGGGACCTACGAGCAGTACTTC
V: TRBV7-2; D: TRBD2; J: TRBJ2-3; size: .; CDR3: CASSPTGGFADTQYF; DNA: TGTGCCAGCAGCCCGACGGGAGGATTTGCAGATACGCAGTATTTT
V: TRBV18; D: TRBD1; J: TRBJ2-1; size: .; CDR3: CASSPDRVVNEQFF; DNA: TGTGCCAGCTCTCCGGACAGGGTGGTCAATGAGCAGTTCTTC
V: TRBV25-1; D: .; J: TRBJ2-7; size: .; CDR3: CASNRRNIRSSYEQYF; DNA: TGTGCCAGCAATCGAAGGAATATTCGAAGCTCCTACGAGCAGTACTTC
V: TRBV29-1; D: TRBD1; J: TRBJ2-4; size: .; CDR3: CSASGTELRGQYF; DNA: TGCAGCGCCTCCGGGACAGAACTTCGCGGGCAGTACTTC
V: TRBV4-2; D: .; J: TRBJ2-1; size: .; CDR3: CASSQDDRGVNEQFF; DNA: TGTGCCAGCAGCCAAGATGATCGGGGCGTGAATGAGCAGTTCTTC
V: TRBV28; D: TRBD1; J: TRBJ2-7; size: .; CDR3: CASSCPRQGAYEQYF; DNA: TGTGCCAGCAGTTGCCCCCGACAGGGGGCTTACGAGCAGTACTTC
V: TRBV5-1; D: .; J: TRBJ2-7; size: .; CDR3: CASSLTTTGGSEQYF; DNA: TGCGCCAGCAGCTTGACGACGACAGGAGGCTCCGAGCAGTACTTC
V: TRBV28; D: TRBD1; J: TRBJ1-2; size: .; CDR3: CASGRDRESGYTF; DNA: TGTGCCAGCGGCCGGGACAGGGAATCTGGCTACACCTTC
V: TRBV19; D: .; J: TRBJ2-1; size: .; CDR3: CASSISYYNEQFF; DNA: TGTGCCAGTAGTATAAGCTACTACAATGAGCAGTTCTTC
V: TRBV25-1; D: .; J: TRBJ1-2; size: .; CDR3: CASSVLDYHGYTF; DNA: TGTGCCAGCAGTGTCCTCGACTACCACGGCTACACCTTC
V: TRBV10-3; D: TRBD1; J: TRBJ2-1; size: .; CDR3: CAIMSAGGVRALKRNEQFF; DNA: TGTGCCATCATGAGTGCAGGGGGCGTCCGGGCCCTAAAAAGGAATGAGCAGTTCTTC
V: TRBV4-1; D: TRBD2; J: TRBJ2-5; size: .; CDR3: CASSQDPKGLAGGETQYF; DNA: TGCGCCAGCAGCCAAGACCCTAAGGGACTAGCGGGAGGTGAGACCCAGTACTTC
V: TRBV9; D: .; J: TRBJ1-4; size: .; CDR3: CASSVGITNEKLFF; DNA: TGTGCCAGCAGCGTGGGAATTACTAATGAAAAACTGTTTTTT
V: TRBV24-1; D: .; J: TRBJ2-6; size: .; CDR3: CATSEEGSGANVLTF; DNA: TGTGCCACCAGTGAGGAGGGATCTGGGGCCAACGTCCTGACTTTC
V: TRBV14; D: .; J: TRBJ2-3; size: .; CDR3: CASSQDVRAGSDTQYF; DNA: TGTGCCAGCAGCCAAGATGTTCGAGCGGGCTCAGATACGCAGTATTTT
V: TRBV4-1; D: .; J: TRBJ2-7; size: .; CDR3: CASSQVEKDGYEQYF; DNA: TGCGCCAGCAGCCAAGTAGAGAAGGACGGATACGAGCAGTACTTC
V: TRBV20-1; D: TRBD2; J: TRBJ2-3; size: few; CDR3: CSARSGTSGRDTQYF; DNA: TGCAGTGCTAGATCGGGGACTAGCGGGAGAGATACGCAGTATTTT
V: TRBV29-1; D: .; J: TRBJ2-7; size: .; CDR3: CSVATGATYEQYF; DNA: TGCAGCGTGGCGACGGGGGCCACCTACGAGCAGTACTTC
V: TRBV6-2/TRBV6-3; D: .; J: TRBJ2-1; size: .; CDR3: CASKRGASVPYNEQFF; DNA: TGTGCCAGCAAAAGGGGAGCCTCCGTTCCCTACAATGAGCAGTTCTTC
V: TRBV27; D: .; J: TRBJ2-6; size: .; CDR3: CASSLLVDSGANVLTF; DNA: TGTGCCAGCAGTTTATTGGTCGACTCTGGGGCCAACGTCCTGACTTTC
V: TRBV9; D: .; J: TRBJ2-3; size: few; CDR3: CASSVGGLGTDTQYF; DNA: TGTGCCAGCAGCGTAGGAGGGTTGGGCACAGATACGCAGTATTTT
V: TRBV20-1; D: .; J: TRBJ2-2; size: .; CDR3: CSAPGPGASGELFF; DNA: TGCAGTGCCCCAGGGCCCGGCGCCAGCGGGGAGCTGTTTTTT
V: TRBV13; D: TRBD2; J: TRBJ2-1; size: .; CDR3: CASSVRTSGGSLNEQFF; DNA: TGTGCCAGCAGCGTGCGGACTAGCGGGGGCTCACTCAATGAGCAATTCTTC
V: TRBV5-5; D: .; J: TRBJ2-2; size: .; CDR3: CASSFEHHTGELFF; DNA: TGTGCCAGCAGCTTCGAACATCACACCGGGGAGCTGTTTTTT
V: TRBV6-1; D: TRBD1; J: TRBJ1-2; size: .; CDR3: CASSPQGGQGRYGYTF; DNA: TGTGCCAGCAGTCCCCAAGGGGGACAGGGTCGCTATGGCTACACCTTC
V: TRBV6-6; D: .; J: TRBJ2-7; size: few; CDR3: CASRADRSSYEQYF; DNA: TGTGCCAGCAGGGCCGACAGGAGCTCCTACGAGCAGTACTTC
V: TRBV20-1; D: .; J: TRBJ1-2; size: .; CDR3: CSARVEGYYGYTF; DNA: TGCAGTGCTAGGGTGGAGGGGTACTATGGCTACACCTTC
V: TRBV7-2; D: .; J: TRBJ1-5; size: .; CDR3: CASSPPEGGSNQPQHF; DNA: TGTGCCAGCAGCCCCCCCGAGGGCGGTAGCAATCAGCCCCAGCATTTT
V: TRBV5-1; D: .; J: TRBJ2-3; size: .; CDR3: CASSDRVSTDTQYF; DNA: TGCGCCAGCAGCGATAGGGTTAGCACAGATACGCAGTATTTT
V: TRBV9; D: TRBD1; J: TRBJ2-7; size: many; CDR3: CASSPRDSYEQYF; DNA: TGCGCCAGCAGCCCCCGGGACAGCTACGAGCAGTACTTC
V: TRBV7-2; D: .; J: TRBJ1-4; size: .; CDR3: CASSPEFATNEKLFF; DNA: TGTGCCAGCAGCCCGGAGTTTGCAACTAATGAAAAACTGTTTTTT
V: TRBV12-3/TRBV12-4; D: .; J: TRBJ1-4; size: .; CDR3: CASSDRATNEKLFF; DNA: TGTGCCAGCAGTGACAGAGCAACTAATGAAAAACTGTTTTTT
V: TRBV7-9; D: TRBD2; J: TRBJ2-7; size: few; CDR3: CASIPGVAGASYEQYF; DNA: TGTGCCAGCATCCCAGGTGTAGCGGGAGCATCCTACGAGCAGTACTTC
V: TRBV7-9; D: TRBD1; J: TRBJ2-1; size: few; CDR3: CAHRGLNNEQFF; DNA: TGTGCCCACAGGGGGCTAAACAATGAGCAGTTCTTC
V: TRBV4-3; D: .; J: TRBJ2-5; size: many; CDR3: CASSQVRSQETQYF; DNA: TGCGCCAGCAGCCAAGTTCGAAGCCAAGAGACCCAGTACTTC
V: TRBV10-3; D: .; J: TRBJ2-3; size: few; CDR3: CAISESTAPPGTQYF; DNA: TGTGCCATCAGTGAGTCCACCGCCCCCCCCGGTACGCAGTATTTT
V: TRBV10-3; D: TRBD2; J: TRBJ2-5; size: .; CDR3: CATEAGGRRETQYF; DNA: TGTGCCACCGAAGCGGGGGGGCGGAGAGAGACCCAGTACTTC
V: TRBV5-8; D: TRBD1; J: TRBJ1-2; size: few; CDR3: CASSDGTADVRGYTF; DNA: TGTGCCAGCAGCGATGGGACAGCCGATGTCCGTGGCTACACCTTC
V: TRBV20-1; D: TRBD2; J: TRBJ2-1; size: .; CDR3: CSARGSVIAGENEQFF; DNA: TGCAGTGCTAGAGGCTCGGTGATAGCGGGGGAAAATGAGCAGTTCTTC
V: TRBV20-1; D: .; J: TRBJ1-1; size: .; CDR3: CSSTRPSGLPEAFF; DNA: TGCAGTTCTACCCGTCCCTCGGGGCTCCCTGAAGCTTTCTTT
V: TRBV20-1; D: TRBD1; J: TRBJ2-7; size: .; CDR3: CSARVWTGYEQYF; DNA: TGCAGTGCTAGAGTATGGACAGGCTACGAGCAGTACTTC